A single sample is the source of the 9 T cell receptor beta chains below, sequenced in a study of cytomegalovirus exposure and HLA in healthy donors. This PCR relied on a set of 60 Vbeta primers and 13 Jbeta primers. Libraries were prepared by immunoSEQ multiplex PCR; TCRdb keeps only in-frame clonotypes and omits some of them. Of 150,000 to 200,000 clones in the sample, roughly 68% were seen once. Source material: PBMCs. All receptors come from a woman in her 30s in good health and CMV-seronegative.

The rearrangement joins TRBV7-3 to TRBJ2-1; D is unclear. Trimming pared 0 bases from V and 11 bases from J, leaving 11 bases between. Germline-derived CDR1 and CDR2 are SGHTA and FQGTGA. CDR3 length equals 13 residues. The CDR3 DNA follows: TGTGCCAGCAGCTTAACGTTCACAGAAAAGCAGTTCTTC. Its translation: CASSLTFTEKQFF. Full variable domain (remainder filled in from reference TRBV7-3 and TRBJ2-1): GAGVSQTPSNKVTEKGKYVELRCDPISGHTALYWYRQSLGQGPEFLIYFQGTGAADDSGLPNDRFFAVRPEGSVSTLKIQRTERGDSAVYLCASSLTFTEKQFFGPGTRLTVL.

The chain has TRBV7-8 and TRBJ1-1; no clear D. The V gene's germline CDR1 is SGHVS and CDR2 FQNEAQ. The V and J ends lost 0 bases and 5 bases respectively, with 13 bases between them. CDR3 length: 15 residues. The DNA of the CDR3 is TGTGCCAGCAGCTTAGCGAGGGTATGGCGGACTGAAGCTTTCTTT. Translation: CASSLARVWRTEAFF.

This clone was counted only a few times. DNA of the CDR3: TGCGCCAGCAGTGCCACTAGCGGTAGCACAGATACGCAGTATTTT. It yields the protein CASSATSGSTDTQYF. The rearrangement links TRBV10-1 to TRBJ2-3, with 8 bases fitting TRBD2. The V gene's germline CDR1 is WNHNN and CDR2 SYGVQD (reference sequence). Losses at the gene ends were 4 bases for V and 0 bases for J; bases not matched to a gene: 3. This CDR3 comprises 15 residues.

This chain connects TRBV19 to TRBJ1-2, with D possibly being TRBD1 (5 bases). The CDR3 has 16 amino acids. Germline V gives CDR1 LNHDA, CDR2 SQIVND (reference sequence). V was shortened by 5 bases and J by 4 bases, with 20 bases between the two germline ends. CDR3 residues: CASSPLGQNRVYGYTF. The CDR3 bases are TGTGCCAGTAGTCCTTTGGGGCAGAACAGAGTCTATGGCTACACCTTC.

This chain uses TRBV27 with TRBJ1-5, with TRBD1 matching over 8 bases. The J segment lost 1 base and the V segment lost 2 bases, leaving 13 bases of the junction unmatched. Looked up from germline, CDR1 is MNHEY and CDR2 is SMNVEV (reference sequence). The CDR3 is 19 residues long. Here the CDR3 reads CASSLLKDRALKSNQPQHF. CDR3 bases: TGTGCCAGCAGTTTACTAAAGGACAGGGCTTTGAAAAGCAATCAGCCCCAGCATTTT.

The chain carries TRBV11-2 and TRBJ2-1; 7 nucleotides align to TRBD2. Germline-derived CDR1 and CDR2 are SGHAT and FQNNGV. Trimming at V came to 2 bases and at J to 4 bases, leaving 14 bases not matched to a gene. The CDR3 is 18 amino acids. CDR3 loop: CASSLWGYGEGSYNEQFF. The CDR3 DNA sequence: TGTGCCAGCAGCTTATGGGGCTATGGGGAGGGCTCGTACAATGAGCAGTTCTTC.

This clone occurred a few times. V and J are TRBV27 and TRBJ2-7, with TRBD2 matching 8 bases. CDR1 is MNHEY and CDR2 is SMNVEV in the germline V gene (reference sequence). This CDR3 comprises 14 residues. The ends lost 4 bases at V and 1 base at J; junction bases unmatched: 3. In DNA form, the CDR3 reads TGTGCCAGCAGTTCCCGACTAGCGTCCTACGAGCAGTACTTC. Protein: CASSSRLASYEQYF.

The chain has TRBV7-9 and TRBJ2-1; 8 bases line up with TRBD2. From germline, CDR1 is SEHNR and CDR2 FQNEAQ (reference sequence). The CDR3 has 17 amino acids. V lost 4 bases and J lost 4; bases outside the gene matches: 12. CDR3: CASSSPLGSGAYNEQFF. In nucleotides, the CDR3 is TGTGCCAGCAGCTCCCCCCTGGGTAGCGGGGCATACAATGAGCAGTTCTTC.

The chain is built from TRBV7-2 and TRBJ2-7, with TRBD2 identical over 9 bases. V shed 7 bases and J 3 bases; nucleotides not matched to a gene: 10. This CDR3 has 15 amino acids. CDR1 is SGHTA and CDR2 is FQGNSA in the germline V gene. The CDR3 region is CASTKSGTSYYEQYF. The CDR3 nucleotides read TGTGCCAGCACCAAATCCGGGACTAGCTACTACGAGCAGTACTTC.